A selection of T cell receptor beta chains follows, all from one sample in a study of cytomegalovirus exposure and HLA in healthy donors. The assay was immunoSEQ multiplex PCR, and TCRdb's table has in-frame clones only and misses some. The sample has some 140,000 clones; roughly four fifths are singletons. The sequenced sample was PBMCs. These receptors were obtained from a woman in her forties or fifties in good health and CMV-seropositive. CDR3s include the opening cysteine and the closing phenylalanine or tryptophan. A D gene is named only where the DNA matches it firmly. A row's size may be missing; if present it is once, few, many or a size class.

j_call,v_call,clone_size,d_call,cdr3_nt,cdr3_aa
TRBJ2-7,TRBV7-3,-,TRBD2,TGTGCCAGCAGCTCCGGGACTAGCAGTAGGGAGCAGTACTTC,CASSSGTSSREQYF
TRBJ2-1,TRBV6-4,-,-,TGTGCCAGCAGTGACTTGCGGGGCAGGGAGCAGTTCTTC,CASSDLRGREQFF
TRBJ1-1,TRBV5-1,-,-,TGCGCCAGCAGCTTAGGTGACGGGGGGATAAACACTGAAGCTTTCTTT,CASSLGDGGINTEAFF
TRBJ2-3,TRBV7-3,few,-,TGTGCCAGCAGCTCCCAGGGACACTCGGGAGATACGCAGTATTTT,CASSSQGHSGDTQYF
TRBJ2-3,TRBV30,-,-,TGTGCCTGGAGGCCGGGACTTGGGGACACAGATACGCAGTATTTT,CAWRPGLGDTDTQYF
TRBJ2-1,TRBV23-1,-,-,TGCGCCAGCAGTCAGCGGGGCGATGAGCAGTTCTTC,CASSQRGDEQFF
TRBJ1-1,TRBV28,-,-,TGTGCCAGCAGTGGGGACTGGAACACTGAAGCTTTCTTT,CASSGDWNTEAFF
TRBJ1-2,TRBV9,-,TRBD1,TGTGCCAGCAGCGTCACCGGGACAGGGCCCTATGGCTACACCTTC,CASSVTGTGPYGYTF
TRBJ2-1,TRBV12-5,-,TRBD1,TGTGCTAGTGGTTTGATGACAGGGGGAAGGCAGTTCTTC,CASGLMTGGRQFF
TRBJ2-7,TRBV5-1,-,-,TGCGCCAGCAGCTCCGGAACGGGACTCCACTCCTACGAGCAGTACTTC,CASSSGTGLHSYEQYF
TRBJ2-7,TRBV6-1,-,-,TGTGCCAGCAGTGTAGACATGCAATCCTACGAGCAGTACTTC,CASSVDMQSYEQYF
TRBJ2-1,TRBV4-1,-,TRBD2,TGCGCCAGCAGCCAAGGGCGAGGGACTAGCGGGGTCTACAATGAGCAGTTCTTC,CASSQGRGTSGVYNEQFF
TRBJ1-1,TRBV19,-,-,TGTGCCAGTAGTCCCTCATACAGGGCCGGACGGACTGAAGCTTTCTTT,CASSPSYRAGRTEAFF
TRBJ2-7,TRBV19,once,TRBD1,TGTGCCAGTGCAGGGGGTTGGGGCTCCTACGAGCAGTACTTC,CASAGGWGSYEQYF
TRBJ1-1,TRBV6-5,-,-,TGTGCCAGCAGCTCAGGGAGGGTGAACACTGAAGCTTTCTTT,CASSSGRVNTEAFF
TRBJ2-5,TRBV7-2,-,TRBD2,TGTGCCAGCAGCTTAGCTCAGGGAGGGGTGGGAGAGACCCAGTACTTC,CASSLAQGGVGETQYF
TRBJ1-5,TRBV7-7,-,TRBD1,TGTGCTAGCAGCGAAGGGGGCGGGCAGCCCCAGCATTTT,CASSEGGGQPQHF
TRBJ1-2,TRBV6-5,-,-,TGTGCCAGCAGTTATCTCACGTCGGACTATGGCTACACCTTC,CASSYLTSDYGYTF
TRBJ2-5,TRBV11-3,-,-,TGTGCCAGCAGCCGATCCCGGGGACAAGAGACCCAGTACTTC,CASSRSRGQETQYF
TRBJ1-6,TRBV18,-,-,TGTGCCAGCTCACCAAGAGACGCAGGAGGCTCACCCCTCCACTTT,CASSPRDAGGSPLHF
TRBJ2-2,TRBV28,-,TRBD2,TGTGCCAGCAGCCCACTAGCGGGGGGGCCCGGCACCGGGGAGCTGTTTTTT,CASSPLAGGPGTGELFF
TRBJ2-1,TRBV27,once,TRBD1,TGTGCCAGCAGCCGGGACAGGGCTTTAGGGGGATCTCGGGAGCAGTTCTTC,CASSRDRALGGSREQFF
TRBJ1-4,TRBV5-4,-,TRBD1,TGTGCCAGCAGCACCAACAGGGGTGGTAATGAAAAACTGTTTTTT,CASSTNRGGNEKLFF
TRBJ2-3,TRBV9,-,TRBD1,TGTGCCAGCAGCCCTCTGACAGGGCCGCTGGATACGCAGTATTTT,CASSPLTGPLDTQYF
TRBJ1-4,TRBV6-5,-,TRBD1,TGTGCCAGCAGGGCCTCAGGGGGCCATGAAAAACTGTTTTTT,CASRASGGHEKLFF
TRBJ1-2,TRBV19,-,-,TGTGCCAGTAGTATCCCAGGGCTTTCCTATGGCTACACCTTC,CASSIPGLSYGYTF
TRBJ1-6,TRBV5-6,-,TRBD1,TGTGCCAGCAGCGAGGACAGGGTTAATTCACCCCTCCACTTT,CASSEDRVNSPLHF
TRBJ1-1,TRBV29-1,-,TRBD1,TGCAGCGTTGAGGTCCTCGGACAGGCCAAGAACACTGAAGCTTTCTTT,CSVEVLGQAKNTEAFF
TRBJ1-6,TRBV5-5,-,-,TGTGCCAGCAGCTTTGGCGTAGGAGGTTCACCCCTCCACTTT,CASSFGVGGSPLHF
TRBJ2-7,TRBV7-8,-,TRBD2,TGTGCCAGCAGCCTTAGCGGGGATGACTCCTACGAGCAGTACTTC,CASSLSGDDSYEQYF
TRBJ2-2,TRBV13,-,TRBD2,TGTGCCAGCAGCTGGGGGGGGACGAACACCGGGGAGCTGTTTTTT,CASSWGGTNTGELFF
TRBJ1-3,TRBV18,-,-,TGTGCCAGCTCACCACGGCGGGGCTCTGGAAACACCATATATTTT,CASSPRRGSGNTIYF
TRBJ1-6,TRBV6-5,-,-,TGTGCCAGCAGTTACTCGAAGAGCGGGATGAATTCACCCCTCCACTTT,CASSYSKSGMNSPLHF
TRBJ2-2,TRBV11-1,-,-,TGTGCCAGCAGCTTAGGTGCAGTCACCGGGGAGCTGTTTTTT,CASSLGAVTGELFF
TRBJ1-6,TRBV5-4,-,-,TGTGCCAGCAGCTTGGTCCGGGATCTGACTAATTCACCCCTCCACTTT,CASSLVRDLTNSPLHF
TRBJ2-5,TRBV6-5,-,-,TGTGCCAGCAGTTACCGGGGGAAAGAGACCCAGTACTTC,CASSYRGKETQYF
TRBJ1-1,TRBV7-3,-,-,TGTGCCAGCAGTTCGGCGGGGGGCAGTGAAGCTTTCTTT,CASSSAGGSEAFF
TRBJ1-5,TRBV30,-,-,TGTGCCTGGCAAGGACGGGGAGGTCAGCCCCAGCATTTT,CAWQGRGGQPQHF
TRBJ1-5,TRBV28,few,-,TGTGCCAGCAGGCCAGCCCCGGGAGTTCATAGCAATCAGCCCCAGCATTTT,CASRPAPGVHSNQPQHF